This is a list of T cell receptor beta chains from one sample in a study of blood T cells in healthy people across ages. TCRdb reprocessed the 5' RACE reads with MiXCR, giving one entry per CDR3 protein. The sample contains a few hundred thousand distinct CDR3 sequences, about 25% of which appear only once. What was sequenced was blood. The receptor source for this set is a woman aged 70 to 79 in good health. The CDR3 runs from the conserved cysteine through the conserved F or W. D genes are given only for firm matches. Clone size is shown for a subset of rows, as once, few, many or a class of expanded clone.

V gene: TRBV29-1
D gene: TRBD1
J gene: TRBJ1-1
clone size: few
CDR3 DNA: TGCAGCGCGCGAAGAGGGGGCTATCGAACTGAAGCTTTCTTT
CDR3 protein: CSARRGGYRTEAFF

V gene: TRBV7-2
D gene: -
J gene: TRBJ1-2
clone size: -
CDR3 DNA: TGTGCCAGCAGCTTAGAGCAGGAGTCGGGCTACACCTTC
CDR3 protein: CASSLEQESGYTF

V gene: TRBV2
D gene: TRBD1
J gene: TRBJ1-5
clone size: few
CDR3 DNA: TGTGCCAGCAGTAATCAGGGGGGGAACAATCAGCCCCAGCATTTT
CDR3 protein: CASSNQGGNNQPQHF

V gene: TRBV29-1
D gene: -
J gene: TRBJ1-2
clone size: -
CDR3 DNA: TGCAGCGTTTATCGTCCCGGGGGAGATGGCTATTATGGCTACACCTTC
CDR3 protein: CSVYRPGGDGYYGYTF

V gene: TRBV6-2/TRBV6-3
D gene: -
J gene: TRBJ2-5
clone size: -
CDR3 DNA: TGTGCCAGCAGTTACTCAACGATAGCTCGCCAAGAGACCCAGTACTTC
CDR3 protein: CASSYSTIARQETQYF

V gene: TRBV29-1
D gene: -
J gene: TRBJ1-5
clone size: -
CDR3 DNA: TGCAGCGTTGAAGAAAGGGTTGTAACGGGACCTCCGGCGAAGCCCCAGCATTTT
CDR3 protein: CSVEERVVTGPPAKPQHF

V gene: TRBV5-1
D gene: -
J gene: TRBJ2-3
clone size: -
CDR3 DNA: TGCGCCAGCCGCAGGGCCGTCGCTAGCACAGATACGCAGTATTTT
CDR3 protein: CASRRAVASTDTQYF

V gene: TRBV28
D gene: TRBD1
J gene: TRBJ2-7
clone size: -
CDR3 DNA: TGTGCCAGTTCAAACTCCGCGGGACAGGGGGCCCATGGCTCCTACGAGCAGTACTTC
CDR3 protein: CASSNSAGQGAHGSYEQYF

V gene: TRBV12-3/TRBV12-4
D gene: -
J gene: TRBJ1-1
clone size: -
CDR3 DNA: TGTGCCAGCAGTTTATATCCAGACCTGGCTTTCTTT
CDR3 protein: CASSLYPDLAFF

V gene: TRBV6-1
D gene: -
J gene: TRBJ2-5
clone size: few
CDR3 DNA: TGTGCCAGCAGAGAGGGGGCAGGGGGGCTTAGACAAGAGACCCAGTACTTC
CDR3 protein: CASREGAGGLRQETQYF

V gene: TRBV6-5
D gene: TRBD1
J gene: TRBJ2-7
clone size: -
CDR3 DNA: TGTGCCAGCGGCCCGACAGGGGGGTTCTACGAGCAGTACTTC
CDR3 protein: CASGPTGGFYEQYF

V gene: TRBV7-2
D gene: -
J gene: TRBJ1-2
clone size: -
CDR3 DNA: TGTGCCAGCAGCCCGAGGGACTATGGCTACACCTTC
CDR3 protein: CASSPRDYGYTF

V gene: TRBV20-1
D gene: -
J gene: TRBJ2-3
clone size: -
CDR3 DNA: TGCAGTCCGGACGGCCTAGGGAATACGCAGTATTTT
CDR3 protein: CSPDGLGNTQYF

V gene: TRBV9
D gene: TRBD2
J gene: TRBJ2-5
clone size: few
CDR3 DNA: TGTGCCAGCAGCTCTAGCGGGGGTCGCCAAGAGACCCAGTACTTC
CDR3 protein: CASSSSGGRQETQYF

V gene: TRBV24-1
D gene: TRBD2
J gene: TRBJ2-7
clone size: -
CDR3 DNA: TGTGCCACCAGTGATACCGGACTAGCGGGGGCCTCCTACGAGCAGTACTTC
CDR3 protein: CATSDTGLAGASYEQYF

V gene: TRBV27
D gene: TRBD1
J gene: TRBJ1-5
clone size: -
CDR3 DNA: TGTGCCAGCAGTTTATACAGGGGGCATCACCAGCCCCAGCATTTT
CDR3 protein: CASSLYRGHHQPQHF

V gene: TRBV6-2/TRBV6-3
D gene: TRBD2
J gene: TRBJ2-5
clone size: few
CDR3 DNA: TGTGCCAGCAGTTACGTGACTAGCGTCGTCGAGACCCAGTACTTC
CDR3 protein: CASSYVTSVVETQYF

V gene: TRBV6-2/TRBV6-3
D gene: -
J gene: TRBJ1-2
clone size: many
CDR3 DNA: TGTGCCAGCAGTTACACACCCTACGGCTACACCTTC
CDR3 protein: CASSYTPYGYTF

V gene: TRBV11-3
D gene: TRBD1
J gene: TRBJ2-4
clone size: -
CDR3 DNA: TGTGCCAGCAGCTTAGTCCCGGGACAGGGGACCATTCAGTACTTC
CDR3 protein: CASSLVPGQGTIQYF

V gene: TRBV7-9
D gene: -
J gene: TRBJ2-2
clone size: few
CDR3 DNA: TGTGCCAGCAGCTCCTGGGGCCCAGTGAACACCGGGGAGCTGTTTTTT
CDR3 protein: CASSSWGPVNTGELFF

V gene: TRBV10-3
D gene: TRBD1
J gene: TRBJ1-4
clone size: -
CDR3 DNA: TGTGCCATCGACAGGGGCGCCCCTAATGAAAAACTGTTTTTT
CDR3 protein: CAIDRGAPNEKLFF

V gene: TRBV12-3/TRBV12-4
D gene: -
J gene: TRBJ2-1
clone size: -
CDR3 DNA: TGTGCCAGCAGCCGGGACGCCGGCGTTGAGCAGTTCTTC
CDR3 protein: CASSRDAGVEQFF

V gene: TRBV11-2
D gene: -
J gene: TRBJ2-2
clone size: few
CDR3 DNA: TGTGCCAGCAGCCCCCGAGTCGCCACCGGGGAGCTGTTTTTT
CDR3 protein: CASSPRVATGELFF

V gene: TRBV12-3/TRBV12-4
D gene: TRBD2
J gene: TRBJ2-3
clone size: -
CDR3 DNA: TGTGCCAGCATCCGGGGACTAGCGGCGAGCACAGATACGCAGTATTTT
CDR3 protein: CASIRGLAASTDTQYF

V gene: TRBV6-1
D gene: TRBD1
J gene: TRBJ2-1
clone size: -
CDR3 DNA: TGTGCCAGCAGCCCGACAGGGAACTCCAATGAGCAGTTCTTC
CDR3 protein: CASSPTGNSNEQFF

V gene: TRBV5-5
D gene: -
J gene: TRBJ2-3
clone size: -
CDR3 DNA: TGTGCCAGCAGGATGGGAGCCACAGATACGCAGTATTTT
CDR3 protein: CASRMGATDTQYF

V gene: TRBV5-6
D gene: -
J gene: TRBJ1-6
clone size: -
CDR3 DNA: TGTGCCAGTAAGGACTTACGCTCCTATAATTCACCCCTCCACTTT
CDR3 protein: CASKDLRSYNSPLHF

V gene: TRBV5-5
D gene: TRBD2
J gene: TRBJ2-1
clone size: few
CDR3 DNA: TGTGCCAGCAGCTTGGCTGAGCGGGGGGGCCCAGATGAGCAGTTCTTC
CDR3 protein: CASSLAERGGPDEQFF